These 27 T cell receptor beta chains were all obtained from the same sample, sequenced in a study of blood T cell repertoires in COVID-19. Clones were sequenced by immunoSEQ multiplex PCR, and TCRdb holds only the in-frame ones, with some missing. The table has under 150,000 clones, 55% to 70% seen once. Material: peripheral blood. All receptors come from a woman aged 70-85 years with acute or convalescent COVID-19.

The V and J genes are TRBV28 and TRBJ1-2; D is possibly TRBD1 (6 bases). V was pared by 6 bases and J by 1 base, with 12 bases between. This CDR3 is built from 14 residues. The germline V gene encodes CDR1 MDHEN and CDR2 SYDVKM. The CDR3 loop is CASRSGQINYGYTF. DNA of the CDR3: TGTGCCAGCAGATCTGGACAGATTAACTATGGCTACACCTTC.

This CDR3 is CASRSGGDEQFF. The CDR3 DNA sequence: TGTGCCAGTAGATCGGGTGGCGATGAGCAGTTCTTC. The chain couples TRBV19 to TRBJ2-1; D unclear. V was cut by 6 bases and J by 8 bases, with 11 bases left in between. Germline CDR1 is LNHDA and CDR2 is SQIVND (reference sequence). The CDR3 is 12 amino acids.

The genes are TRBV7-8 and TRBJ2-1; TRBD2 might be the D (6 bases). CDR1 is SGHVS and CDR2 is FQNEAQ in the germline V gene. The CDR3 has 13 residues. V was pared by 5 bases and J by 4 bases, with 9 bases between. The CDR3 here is CASSTGGYNEQFF. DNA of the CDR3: TGTGCCAGCAGCACCGGGGGTTACAATGAGCAGTTCTTC.

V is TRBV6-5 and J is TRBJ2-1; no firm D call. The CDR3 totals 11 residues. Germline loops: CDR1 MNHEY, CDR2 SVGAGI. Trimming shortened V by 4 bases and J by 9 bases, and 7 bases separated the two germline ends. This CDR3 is CASSSHGEQFF. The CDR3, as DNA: TGTGCCAGCAGTTCCCACGGTGAGCAGTTCTTC.

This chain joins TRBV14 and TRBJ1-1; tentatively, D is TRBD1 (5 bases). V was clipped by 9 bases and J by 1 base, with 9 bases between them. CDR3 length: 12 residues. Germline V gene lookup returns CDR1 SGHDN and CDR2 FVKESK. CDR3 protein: CASKTANTEAFF. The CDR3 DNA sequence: TGTGCCAGTAAGACAGCGAACACTGAAGCTTTCTTT.

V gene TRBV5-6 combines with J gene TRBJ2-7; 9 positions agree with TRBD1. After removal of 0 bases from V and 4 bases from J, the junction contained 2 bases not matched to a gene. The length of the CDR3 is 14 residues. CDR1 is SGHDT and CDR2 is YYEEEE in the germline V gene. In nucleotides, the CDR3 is TGTGCCAGCAGCTTGGCTGGGACAGGGTACGAGCAGTACTTC. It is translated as CASSLAGTGYEQYF.

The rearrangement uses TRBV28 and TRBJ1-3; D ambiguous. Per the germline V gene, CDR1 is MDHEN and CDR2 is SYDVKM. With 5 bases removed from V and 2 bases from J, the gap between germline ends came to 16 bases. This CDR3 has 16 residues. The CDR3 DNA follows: TGTGCCAGCAGTCCCCCCGCGGCCTGGGCTGGAAACACCATATATTTT. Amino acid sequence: CASSPPAAWAGNTIYF.

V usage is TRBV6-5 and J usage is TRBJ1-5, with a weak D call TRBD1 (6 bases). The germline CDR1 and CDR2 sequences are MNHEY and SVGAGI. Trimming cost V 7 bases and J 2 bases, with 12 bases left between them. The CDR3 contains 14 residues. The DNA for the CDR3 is TGTGCCAGCACCCCGCCAGGGGGCAATCAGCCCCAGCATTTT. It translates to CASTPPGGNQPQHF.

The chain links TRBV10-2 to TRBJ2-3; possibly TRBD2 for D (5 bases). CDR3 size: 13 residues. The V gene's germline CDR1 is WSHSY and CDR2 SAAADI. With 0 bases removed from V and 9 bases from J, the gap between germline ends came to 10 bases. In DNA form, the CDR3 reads TGCGCCAGCAGTGAGTCGACGGGAAGGACGCAGTATTTT. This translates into CASSESTGRTQYF.

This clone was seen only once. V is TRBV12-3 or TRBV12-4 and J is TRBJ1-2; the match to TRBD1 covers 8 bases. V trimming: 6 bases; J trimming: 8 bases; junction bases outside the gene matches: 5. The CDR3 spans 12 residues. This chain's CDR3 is CASRDRDHGYTF. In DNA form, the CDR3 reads TGTGCCAGCAGGGACAGGGACCACGGCTACACCTTC.

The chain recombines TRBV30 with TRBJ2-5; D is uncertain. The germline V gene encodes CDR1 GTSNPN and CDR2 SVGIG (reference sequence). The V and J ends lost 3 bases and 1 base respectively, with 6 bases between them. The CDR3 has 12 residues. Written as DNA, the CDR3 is TGTGCCTGGAGGTTCTCCCAAGAGACCCAGTACTTC. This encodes CAWRFSQETQYF. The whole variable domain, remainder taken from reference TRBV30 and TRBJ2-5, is SQTIHQWPATLVQPVGSPLSLECTVEGTSNPNLYWYRQAAGRGLQLLFYSVGIGQISSEVPQNLSASRPQDRQFILSSKKLLLSDSGFYLCAWRFSQETQYFGPGTRLLVL.

CDR3 DNA: TGTGCCAGCAGTGAATGGTACACAGCTTTCTTT. Translation gives CASSEWYTAFF. The V gene is TRBV2, the J gene TRBJ1-1, with no clear D. CDR3 length: 11 amino acids. Per the germline V gene, CDR1 is SNHLY and CDR2 is FYNNEI. V lost 2 bases to trimming and J lost 10 bases, with 8 bases between them.

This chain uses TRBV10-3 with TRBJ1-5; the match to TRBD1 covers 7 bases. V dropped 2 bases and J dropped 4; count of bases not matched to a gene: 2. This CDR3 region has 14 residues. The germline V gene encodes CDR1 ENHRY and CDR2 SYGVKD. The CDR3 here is CAISETGVNQPQHF. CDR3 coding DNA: TGTGCCATCAGTGAGACAGGGGTTAATCAGCCCCAGCATTTT.

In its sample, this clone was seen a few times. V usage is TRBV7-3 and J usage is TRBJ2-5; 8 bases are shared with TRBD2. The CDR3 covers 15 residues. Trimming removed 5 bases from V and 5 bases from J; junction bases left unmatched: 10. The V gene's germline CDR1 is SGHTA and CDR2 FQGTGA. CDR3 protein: CASSLGSGSGETQYF. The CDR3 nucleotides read TGTGCCAGCAGCCTAGGAAGCGGGAGTGGGGAGACCCAGTACTTC.

CDR3 bases: TGTGCCAGCAGCCCGGCGGGGGGCATTTCAGATACGCAGTATTTT. This gives the protein CASSPAGGISDTQYF. The chain recombines TRBV5-6 with TRBJ2-3, with TRBD2 identical over 8 bases. The CDR3 covers 15 residues. Germline trimming cut 4 bases from V and 4 bases from J; bases unmatched to any gene: 8. Germline V gives CDR1 SGHDT, CDR2 YYEEEE.

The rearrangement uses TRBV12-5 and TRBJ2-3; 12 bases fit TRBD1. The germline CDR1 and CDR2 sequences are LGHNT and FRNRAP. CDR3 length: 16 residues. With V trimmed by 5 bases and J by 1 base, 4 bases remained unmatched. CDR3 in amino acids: CASGIGTGGRTDTQYF. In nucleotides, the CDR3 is TGTGCTAGTGGTATAGGGACAGGGGGCCGCACAGATACGCAGTATTTT.

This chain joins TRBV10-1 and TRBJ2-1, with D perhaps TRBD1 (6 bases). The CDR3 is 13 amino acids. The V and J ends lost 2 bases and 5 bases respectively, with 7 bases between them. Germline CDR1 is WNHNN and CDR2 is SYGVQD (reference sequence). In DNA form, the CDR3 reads TGCGCCAGCAGTGAGGACAGGCACAATGAGCAGTTCTTC. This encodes CASSEDRHNEQFF.

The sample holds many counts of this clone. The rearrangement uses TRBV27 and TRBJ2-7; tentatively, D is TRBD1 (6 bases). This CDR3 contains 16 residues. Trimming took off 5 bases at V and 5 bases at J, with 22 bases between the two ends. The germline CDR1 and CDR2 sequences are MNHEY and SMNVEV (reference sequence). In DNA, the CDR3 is TGTGCCAGCAGTCCCCGGGCCTTTACAGGGTTCCACGAGCAGTACTTC. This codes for CASSPRAFTGFHEQYF.

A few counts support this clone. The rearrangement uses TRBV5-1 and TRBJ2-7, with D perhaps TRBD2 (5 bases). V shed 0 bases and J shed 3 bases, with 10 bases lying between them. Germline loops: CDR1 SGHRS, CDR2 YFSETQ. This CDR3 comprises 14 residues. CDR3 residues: CASSLDVGLYEQYF. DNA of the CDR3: TGCGCCAGCAGCTTGGACGTAGGACTCTACGAGCAGTACTTC. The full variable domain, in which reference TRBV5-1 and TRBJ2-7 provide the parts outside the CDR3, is KAGVTQTPRYLIKTRGQQVTLSCSPISGHRSVSWYQQTPGQGLQFLFEYFSETQRNKGNFPGRFSGRQFSNSRSEMNVSTLELGDSALYLCASSLDVGLYEQYFGPGTRLTVT.

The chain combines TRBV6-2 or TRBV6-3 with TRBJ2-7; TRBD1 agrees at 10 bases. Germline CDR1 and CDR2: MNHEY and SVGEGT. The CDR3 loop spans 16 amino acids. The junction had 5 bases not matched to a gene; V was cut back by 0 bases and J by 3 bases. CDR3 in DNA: TGTGCCAGCAGTTACTCTTCGGGACAGGGGCGCTACGAGCAGTACTTC. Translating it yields CASSYSSGQGRYEQYF.

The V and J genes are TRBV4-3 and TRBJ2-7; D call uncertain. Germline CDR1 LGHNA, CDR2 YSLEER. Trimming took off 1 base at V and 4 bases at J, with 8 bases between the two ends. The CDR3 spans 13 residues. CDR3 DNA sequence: TGCGCCAGCAGCCAAGCACCCGGGTACGAGCAGTACTTC. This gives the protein CASSQAPGYEQYF.

The CDR3 protein is CAISGGQGGLNTEAFF. CDR3 bases: TGTGCCATCAGCGGGGGACAGGGGGGTCTGAACACTGAAGCTTTCTTT. The genes are TRBV10-3 and TRBJ1-1; TRBD1 aligns across 11 bases. CDR3 length: 16 residues. The ends lost 6 bases at V and 0 bases at J; junction bases unmatched: 6. Germline lookup yields CDR1 ENHRY and CDR2 SYGVKD.

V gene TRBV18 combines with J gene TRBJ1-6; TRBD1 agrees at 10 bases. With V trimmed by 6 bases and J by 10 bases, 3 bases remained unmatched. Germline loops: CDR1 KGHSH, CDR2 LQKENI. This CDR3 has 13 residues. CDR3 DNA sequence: TGTGCCAGCTCCGGGACAGGGGAGTCACCCCTCCACTTT. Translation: CASSGTGESPLHF.

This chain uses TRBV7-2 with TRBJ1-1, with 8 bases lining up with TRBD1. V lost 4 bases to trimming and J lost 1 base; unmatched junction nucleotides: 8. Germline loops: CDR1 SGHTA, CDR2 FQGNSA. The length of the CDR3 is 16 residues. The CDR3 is CASSSSAGTGNTEAFF. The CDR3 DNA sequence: TGTGCCAGCAGCTCTAGCGCCGGGACAGGGAACACTGAAGCTTTCTTT.

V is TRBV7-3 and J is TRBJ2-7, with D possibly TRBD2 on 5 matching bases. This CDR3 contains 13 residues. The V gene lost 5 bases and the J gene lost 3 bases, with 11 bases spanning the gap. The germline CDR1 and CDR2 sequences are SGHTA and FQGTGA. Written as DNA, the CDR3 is TGTGCCAGCAGCCCTCACCGGGACTACGAGCAGTACTTC. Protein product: CASSPHRDYEQYF.

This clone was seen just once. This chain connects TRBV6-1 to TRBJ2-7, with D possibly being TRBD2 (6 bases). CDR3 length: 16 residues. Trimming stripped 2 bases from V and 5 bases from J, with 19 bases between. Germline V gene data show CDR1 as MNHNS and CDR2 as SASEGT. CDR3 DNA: TGTGCCAGCAGTGAATTTGGTCGCGGGGTAAGAAACGAGCAGTACTTC. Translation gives CASSEFGRGVRNEQYF.

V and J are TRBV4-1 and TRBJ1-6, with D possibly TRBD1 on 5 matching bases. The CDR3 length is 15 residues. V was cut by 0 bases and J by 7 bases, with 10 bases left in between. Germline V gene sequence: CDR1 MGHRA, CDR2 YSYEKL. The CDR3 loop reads CASSQEVGGNSPLHF. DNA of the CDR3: TGCGCCAGCAGCCAAGAGGTCGGGGGGAATTCACCCCTCCACTTT.